The present TCR beta chain was sequenced within a study of blood T cell repertoires in COVID-19. For the study at large: Researchers got acute and convalescent COVID-19 samples from the United States, Italy and Spain.

Original handling: Using reference gene primer amplification, nucleated cell counts were estimated. Sequencing used immunoSEQ multiplex PCR; TCRdb keeps in-frame clones, though not all of them. V and J calls and clone size are as listed in that table; D and trimming were resolved from the DNA. The table has a few hundred thousand clones, 82% seen once; the top ten hold around 3.2%. Germline CDR1 is GTSNPN and CDR2 is SVGIG (reference sequence). This CDR3 is 13 amino acids long. V lost 0 bases, J lost 3 bases, and 9 bases lay in between. The chain links TRBV30 to TRBJ2-7; D is ambiguous. The receptor comes from a young woman with acute or convalescent COVID-19. Material for sequencing was peripheral blood. The DNA of the CDR3 is TGTGCCTGGAGTGTGGGCGCGTACTACGAGCAGTACTTC. Translation: CAWSVGAYYEQYF.